Following are 29 T cell receptor beta chains from one sample sequenced in a study of cytomegalovirus exposure and HLA in healthy donors. PCR was performed using 60 Vbeta and 13 Jbeta primers. Measured with immunoSEQ multiplex PCR; TCRdb has only the in-frame clones, and not every one. The sample has 150,000 or so clones, about 80% seen once. Sequencing was carried out using PBMCs. These receptors all stem from a man aged 30 to 45 in good health and CMV-seropositive.

This chain uses TRBV9 with TRBJ2-2, with a weak D call TRBD2 (6 bases). V was clipped by 3 bases and J by 4 bases, with 19 bases between them. The length of the CDR3 is 17 residues. Germline loops: CDR1 SGDLS, CDR2 YYNGEE. Here the CDR3 DNA reads TGTGCCAGCAGCGGCGGTGGGAAGCGGGCTGTCACCGGGGAGCTGTTTTTT. Its protein product is CASSGGGKRAVTGELFF.

The genes are TRBV2 and TRBJ2-1, with 11 bases fitting TRBD2. Trimming cost V 4 bases and J 8 bases; bases outside gene matches: 7. There are 15 residues in the CDR3. CDR1 is SNHLY, CDR2 FYNNEI, per germline. The CDR3 spells CASSVAGGVYHEQFF. Here the CDR3 DNA reads TGTGCCAGCAGTGTAGCGGGAGGGGTTTATCATGAGCAGTTCTTC.

The V and J genes are TRBV6-6 and TRBJ1-6, with a possible D match to TRBD1 (5 bases). CDR1 is MNHNY and CDR2 is SVGAGI in the germline V gene (reference sequence). Trimming removed 0 bases at V and 9 bases at J, with 15 bases between. The CDR3 extends over 16 amino acids. In nucleotides, the CDR3 is TGTGCCAGCAGTTACTCGTCCGGGGGTCTAGTTTCACCCCTCCACTTT. It translates to CASSYSSGGLVSPLHF.

The chain links TRBV29-1 to TRBJ2-1; weak D call: TRBD1 (9 bases). V was cut by 8 bases and J by 6 bases, with 20 bases left in between. The CDR3 extends over 14 amino acids. Looked up from germline, CDR1 is SQVTM and CDR2 is ANQGSEA. CDR3 sequence (DNA): TGCAGCCTACGGGGGGGACAGGGCGCCAATGAGCAGTTCTTC. Protein sequence: CSLRGGQGANEQFF.

This clone was counted only a few times. The J gene is TRBJ2-5, the V gene TRBV7-7; a weak D match, TRBD1 (6 bases). The germline V and J ends were trimmed by 6 bases and 4 bases, with 12 bases remaining between them. The CDR3 length is 13 residues. CDR1 is SSHAT and CDR2 is FNYEAQ in the germline V gene (reference sequence). The CDR3 DNA sequence: TGTGCCAGCAGATCCTCACAGGGAGAGACCCAGTACTTC. Translated: CASRSSQGETQYF.

The chain carries TRBV6-6 and TRBJ1-5; D call uncertain. Germline CDR1 MNHNY, CDR2 SVGAGI (reference sequence). The CDR3 loop spans 13 amino acids. V gave up 2 bases and J gave up 4 bases, with 6 bases separating them. DNA of the CDR3: TGTGCCAGCAGTTACGAGGTGAATCAGCCCCAGCATTTT. This sequence encodes CASSYEVNQPQHF.

Worth noting for this clone: At one end the junction does not follow the germline gene, possibly because of a read error. This chain connects TRBV7-9 to TRBJ2-2; a weak D match, TRBD2 (5 bases). This CDR3 spans 15 amino acids. Germline V lookup: CDR1 SEHNR, CDR2 FQNEAQ (reference sequence). This CDR3 is CASSFAPISTGELVF. In DNA, the CDR3 is TGTGCCAGCAGCTTTGCCCCGATTAGTACCGGGGAGCTGGTTTTT.

J is TRBJ2-1 and V is TRBV6-5; 12 positions agree with TRBD2. With V trimmed by 2 bases and J by 10 bases, 9 bases remained unmatched. CDR1 and CDR2 (germline): MNHEY, SVGAGI. The CDR3 loop spans 16 amino acids. The chain's CDR3 is CASSYGLAGGTWEQFF. For the CDR3, the DNA is TGTGCCAGCAGTTACGGTCTAGCGGGGGGGACCTGGGAGCAGTTCTTC.

The CDR3 coding sequence is TGTGCCAGCAGCTTAGGAGGACAGGGGGTTGAAAAACTGTTTTTT. Residues: CASSLGGQGVEKLFF. V usage is TRBV11-2 and J usage is TRBJ1-4; 10 nucleotides agree with TRBD1. Germline loops: CDR1 SGHAT, CDR2 FQNNGV. With V trimmed by 1 base and J by 7 bases, 3 bases remained unmatched. The CDR3 is 15 amino acids.

This clone was recorded once. The chain carries TRBV12-1 and TRBJ2-1; TRBD2, the D gene given by the table, was not confirmed from the DNA. TRBV12-1 is reported as a pseudogene. The CDR3 runs to 15 residues. The CDR3 DNA reads as TGTGCCAGCAGCTACGGACTAGCGGGAGGGTATGAGCAGTTCTTC. The encoded protein is CASSYGLAGGYEQFF.

This chain links TRBV28 with TRBJ2-4; 10 positions match TRBD2. Germline CDR1 reads MDHEN; CDR2 reads SYDVKM. This CDR3 has 17 residues. Trimming removed 3 bases from V and 0 bases from J; junction bases left unmatched: 5. As DNA, the CDR3 is TGTGCCAGCAGTTTCTTGACTAGCGGGCTAGCCAAAAACATTCAGTACTTC. Protein sequence: CASSFLTSGLAKNIQYF.

This sequence joins TRBV28 and TRBJ1-5; perhaps TRBD1 as D (6 bases). The CDR3 extends over 15 amino acids. Germline lookup yields CDR1 MDHEN and CDR2 SYDVKM. Trimming took off 6 bases at V and 6 bases at J, with 18 bases between the two ends. CDR3 sequence: CASSSSGGLGQPQHF. CDR3 nucleotide sequence: TGTGCCAGCAGCTCCTCGGGGGGCCTCGGTCAGCCCCAGCATTTT.

V gene TRBV7-6 combines with J gene TRBJ1-5, with D unclear. The CDR3 is made up of 15 amino acids. V was shortened by 0 bases and J by 0 bases, with 6 bases between the two germline ends. Germline CDR1 and CDR2: SGHVS and FNYEAQ. DNA of the CDR3: TGTGCCAGCAGCTTAGCCGAGGGTAGCAATCAGCCCCAGCATTTT. This encodes CASSLAEGSNQPQHF.

The CDR3 bases are TGTGCCAGCAGTTCCGGACAGTTCTATGGCTACACCTTC. Translating it yields CASSSGQFYGYTF. The chain carries TRBV28 and TRBJ1-2, with D possibly matching TRBD1 (6 bases). The CDR3 is made up of 13 amino acids. Trimming removed 4 bases at V and 4 bases at J, with 10 bases between. Germline V lookup: CDR1 MDHEN, CDR2 SYDVKM.

In its sample, this clone was seen a few times. This chain uses TRBV6-5 with TRBJ1-2, with a possible D match to TRBD1 (6 bases). Germline V gene sequence: CDR1 MNHEY, CDR2 SVGAGI. The germline V and J ends were trimmed by 5 bases and 2 bases, with 15 bases remaining between them. CDR3 size: 15 residues. CDR3 in amino acids: CASSRQETGNYGYTF. CDR3 nucleotides: TGTGCCAGCAGTCGCCAAGAGACAGGAAACTATGGCTACACCTTC.

This clone appeared a few times. The chain is built from TRBV28 and TRBJ1-4; 8 nucleotides match TRBD1. This CDR3 is 15 amino acids long. Germline assignment: CDR1 MDHEN and CDR2 SYDVKM. V was clipped by 7 bases and J by 6 bases; unmatched bases: 10. The CDR3 DNA follows: TGTGCCAGCACTACCACCGGGACAGGACATGAAAAACTGTTTTTT. As protein: CASTTTGTGHEKLFF.

This clone was detected once. The chain uses TRBV2 and TRBJ2-5, with D unclear. Germline V gene sequence: CDR1 SNHLY, CDR2 FYNNEI. The CDR3 is made up of 14 amino acids. The germline V and J ends were trimmed by 6 bases and 5 bases, with 16 bases remaining between them. The chain's CDR3 is CASSPVGYSETQYF. The CDR3 region has the DNA TGTGCCAGCAGCCCCGTGGGCTACTCGGAGACCCAGTACTTC.

The CDR3 sequence is CASSVSGDSSGNTIYF. The CDR3 DNA reads as TGTGCCAGCAGCGTATCCGGGGACTCCTCTGGAAACACCATATATTTT. This sequence joins TRBV9 and TRBJ1-3, with a weak D call TRBD1 (5 bases). The CDR3 extends over 16 amino acids. V gave up 1 base and J gave up 0 bases, with 11 bases separating them. The germline V gene encodes CDR1 SGDLS and CDR2 YYNGEE. Full variable domain (remainder filled in from reference TRBV9 and TRBJ1-3): DSGVTQTPKHLITATGQRVTLRCSPRSGDLSVYWYQQSLDQGLQFLIQYYNGEERAKGNILERFSAQQFPDLHSELNLSSLELGDSALYFCASSVSGDSSGNTIYFGEGSWLTVV.

The chain joins TRBV10-1 to TRBJ2-1; TRBD2 might be the D (5 bases). CDR1 is WNHNN and CDR2 is SYGVQD in the germline V gene (reference sequence). The CDR3 sequence is 13 residues long. V was pared by 4 bases and J by 8 bases, with 12 bases between. The CDR3 protein is CASSGRSGDEQFF. CDR3 sequence (DNA): TGCGCCAGCAGTGGTCGGAGCGGAGATGAGCAGTTCTTC.

This chain connects TRBV15 to TRBJ2-7; D is ambiguous. The V and J ends lost 0 bases and 3 bases respectively, with 12 bases between them. Germline V lookup: CDR1 LNHNV, CDR2 YYDKDF (reference sequence). The CDR3 is 15 amino acids. CDR3 sequence reads: CATSRDLGTGYEQYF. Written as DNA, the CDR3 is TGTGCCACCAGCAGAGACCTAGGAACCGGCTACGAGCAGTACTTC.

A remark on this clone: This sample includes further DNA sequences coding for the same CDR3. The chain joins TRBV11-2 to TRBJ2-5; D ambiguous. CDR3 length: 13 residues. The germline V and J ends were trimmed by 0 bases and 4 bases, with 6 bases remaining between them. Germline lookup yields CDR1 SGHAT and CDR2 FQNNGV. CDR3 coding DNA: TGTGCCAGCAGCTTAGAACAAACAGAGACCCAGTACTTC. Encoded protein: CASSLEQTETQYF.

The CDR3 region has the DNA TGTGCCAGCACCTTGAGCGGGACGACCGGGGAGCTGTTTTTT. It yields the protein CASTLSGTTGELFF. The rearrangement joins TRBV27 to TRBJ2-2; 7 nucleotides align to TRBD2. The trim removed 7 bases at V and 5 bases at J, leaving 7 bases unmatched. The V gene's germline CDR1 is MNHEY and CDR2 SMNVEV (reference sequence). This CDR3 comprises 14 residues.

The chain has TRBV15 and TRBJ2-1; 11 bases map to TRBD1. Germline V gene lookup returns CDR1 LNHNV and CDR2 YYDKDF (reference sequence). Trimming cost V 6 bases and J 8 bases; bases outside gene matches: 9. The length of the CDR3 is 15 residues. DNA for the CDR3: TGTGCCACCAGATTGCCGGGACAGGGGGGCGATGAGCAGTTCTTC. Residues: CATRLPGQGGDEQFF.

This rearrangement joins TRBV5-6 to TRBJ2-5; D ambiguous. This CDR3 has 12 amino acids. Between the trimmed V and J ends, which lost 6 bases and 2 bases, there was a span of 8 bases. From germline, CDR1 is SGHDT and CDR2 YYEEEE. The DNA of the CDR3 is TGTGCCAGCACATTACAGCAAGAGACCCAGTACTTC. It codes for CASTLQQETQYF.

The genes are TRBV5-5 and TRBJ2-1, with 7 bases identical to TRBD2. Looked up from germline, CDR1 is SGHKS and CDR2 is YYEKEE (reference sequence). V lost 3 bases and J lost 5; bases outside the gene matches: 2. This CDR3 spans 13 amino acids. CDR3 region: CASSSGGNNEQFF. In DNA form, the CDR3 reads TGTGCCAGCAGCTCGGGAGGAAACAATGAGCAGTTCTTC.

V gene TRBV4-1 combines with J gene TRBJ1-1; 7 nucleotides align to TRBD1. Germline-derived CDR1 and CDR2 are MGHRA and YSYEKL. After removal of 0 bases from V and 3 bases from J, the junction contained 4 bases not matched to a gene. The CDR3 extends over 15 amino acids. As DNA, the CDR3 is TGCGCCAGCAGCCAAGACCACAGGGGATACACTGAAGCTTTCTTT. The encoded protein is CASSQDHRGYTEAFF.

The chain links TRBV14 to TRBJ2-3; 8 nucleotides align to TRBD2. This CDR3 is 16 amino acids long. After removal of 0 bases from V and 3 bases from J, the junction contained 5 bases not matched to a gene. Germline loops: CDR1 SGHDN, CDR2 FVKESK. The CDR3 spells CASSQESGSRTDTQYF. CDR3 sequence (DNA): TGTGCCAGCAGCCAAGAGAGCGGGAGTAGAACAGATACGCAGTATTTT.

The chain links TRBV6-1 to TRBJ1-6; no reliable D call. V was pared by 4 bases and J by 2 bases, with 15 bases between. The CDR3 covers 17 residues. CDR1 is MNHNS, CDR2 SASEGT, per germline. The chain's CDR3 is CASSGDKRLAYNSPLHF. The DNA of the CDR3 is TGTGCCAGCAGTGGAGACAAACGTCTTGCCTATAATTCACCCCTCCACTTT.

The chain is built from TRBV5-4 and TRBJ1-2, with D possibly TRBD1 on 6 matching bases. Germline lookup yields CDR1 SGHNT and CDR2 YYREEE (reference sequence). This CDR3 comprises 13 residues. V was shortened by 4 bases and J by 7 bases, with 14 bases between the two germline ends. CDR3 loop: CASSPETGSGYTF. The CDR3 DNA follows: TGTGCCAGCAGCCCTGAAACAGGGAGTGGCTACACCTTC.